The rows below give T cell receptor beta chains drawn from one sample of a study of CD8 T cells in Susac syndrome. Each CDR3 protein is one row after TCRdb ran MiXCR on the immunoSEQ multiplex PCR reads. In the table there are a few hundred thousand distinct CDR3 sequences, around 90% of which are singletons. Sequencing input: CD8+ T cells from PBMCs. These receptor sequences come from a human donor with multiple sclerosis. CDR3s include the opening cysteine and the closing phenylalanine or tryptophan. The D gene is left open where the match is weak. Rows may omit the clone size; those that give it use once, few, many or a size class.

cdr3_nt cdr3_aa d_call v_call clone_size j_call
TGTGCCAGCAGCTTGGAGGGGACAGCCGGATCCTATGGCTACACCTTC CASSLEGTAGSYGYTF TRBD1 TRBV5-6 NA TRBJ1-2
TGTGCCAGCAGTCAGAAAAGACGGACAGATGGCTACACCTTC CASSQKRRTDGYTF NA TRBV12-3/TRBV12-4 NA TRBJ1-2
TGTGCCACCGCCGGGCCTGAGCAGTTCTTC CATAGPEQFF NA TRBV2 NA TRBJ2-1
TGTGCCAGCAGCGTAGGCGGGGGGACCTACGAGCAGTACTTC CASSVGGGTYEQYF TRBD2 TRBV9 NA TRBJ2-7
TGTGCCAGTAGTCTAGCAATGGGGACAGTTCTCTCTGGGGCCAACGTCCTGACTTTC CASSLAMGTVLSGANVLTF TRBD1 TRBV19 NA TRBJ2-6
TGTGCCCGCACGAGGGAGAACACCGGGGAGCTGTTTTTT CARTRENTGELFF NA TRBV30 NA TRBJ2-2
TGTGCCAGCAGCTTAAGGACTGGGATTATTTACAATGAGCAGTTCTTC CASSLRTGIIYNEQFF NA TRBV7-9 NA TRBJ2-1
TGCAGTGCTAGGGTCAGCGGAACCGAAGCTTTCTTT CSARVSGTEAFF NA TRBV20-1 NA TRBJ1-1
TGTGCCAGCAGTTTATCAGGACTTGTCACAGATACGCAGTATTTT CASSLSGLVTDTQYF NA TRBV27 NA TRBJ2-3
TGTGCTAGTGGTTTCCCCACCCTCGCTAGCGGGAGGGACTCCTACAATGAGCAGTTCTTC CASGFPTLASGRDSYNEQFF TRBD2 TRBV12-5 NA TRBJ2-1
TGTGCCAGCAGCGTCCGGGACTATAATGAGCAGTTCTTC CASSVRDYNEQFF TRBD2 TRBV9 NA TRBJ2-1
TGTGCCAGCAGTTCGCGGCTAGCGGGAGGAAGCTCCTACAATGAGCAGTTCTTC CASSSRLAGGSSYNEQFF TRBD2 TRBV27 NA TRBJ2-1
TGTGCCAGCAGCTTCCCGAGCACAGGGGATCAGCCCCAGCATTTT CASSFPSTGDQPQHF TRBD1 TRBV5-8 once TRBJ1-5
TGCGCCAGCAGCCACCTGCTAGCGGGAGTCGAGACCCAGTACTTC CASSHLLAGVETQYF TRBD2 TRBV4-1 NA TRBJ2-5
TGTGCCAGCAGCGACGGGGTCTATGGCTACACCTTC CASSDGVYGYTF NA TRBV11-2 once TRBJ1-2
TGTGCCAGCAGTGAGTTACTCAGGGAGCAGTTCTTC CASSELLREQFF NA TRBV6-1 NA TRBJ2-1
TGTGCCAGCAGCCAACACAGTAACACTGAAGCTTTCTTT CASSQHSNTEAFF NA TRBV6-5 NA TRBJ1-1
TGTGCCATCAGTCCGGGACGACAGTTCGACTATCCTAACTATGGCTACACCTTC CAISPGRQFDYPNYGYTF NA TRBV10-3 NA TRBJ1-2
TGTGCCAGCAGCGTACAGGGTGGGGGTTCCTACGAGCAGTACTTC CASSVQGGGSYEQYF NA TRBV27 NA TRBJ2-7
TGCGCCAGCAGCCACAGACAGGGGGCCGGTAACACTGAAGCTTTCTTT CASSHRQGAGNTEAFF TRBD1 TRBV5-1 NA TRBJ1-1
TGTGCCAGCAGCTTAACCAGGACCTACGAGCAGTACTTC CASSLTRTYEQYF NA TRBV5-5 NA TRBJ2-7
TGTGCCAGCAGCCAAGATGGGGGACAGCCTAATTCACCCCTCCACTTT CASSQDGGQPNSPLHF TRBD1 TRBV14 NA TRBJ1-6
TGTGCCAGCAGCCAAGCCAGCAGCGTGAGGGGTTACGAGCAGTACTTC CASSQASSVRGYEQYF NA TRBV3-1 once TRBJ2-7
TGTGCCAGCAGTTCCTCAGGGGGCTGGGAGCCCCAGCATTTT CASSSSGGWEPQHF TRBD1 TRBV6-2/TRBV6-3 NA TRBJ1-5
TGTGCCAGTAGTACCACCGGGGAGCTGTTTTTT CASSTTGELFF NA TRBV19 NA TRBJ2-2
TGTGCCACCAGGGGTTCCGGAAACACCATATATTTT CATRGSGNTIYF NA TRBV15 NA TRBJ1-3
TGTGCCAGCAGCTTCCCGGGAGGGCCTGAGACCCAGTACTTC CASSFPGGPETQYF TRBD2 TRBV11-1 NA TRBJ2-5
TGTGCCAGCAGCCAAGAGGGCAGGGCCACAACAAACTATGGCTACACCTTC CASSQEGRATTNYGYTF NA TRBV3-1 NA TRBJ1-2
TGTGCCAGCAGCCAACGCACAGATACGCAGTATTTT CASSQRTDTQYF NA TRBV14 few TRBJ2-3
TGTGCCAGTACAACAGGTACCCGATATAGCAATCAGCCCCAGCATTTT CASTTGTRYSNQPQHF NA TRBV19 NA TRBJ1-5
TGTGCCAGCAGTTCAGGGAATGAAGCTTTCTTT CASSSGNEAFF NA TRBV6-5 NA TRBJ1-1
TGCGCCAGCAGCCTACGGGAGTTGGGCAATGAGCAGTTCTTC CASSLRELGNEQFF NA TRBV4-3 NA TRBJ2-1
TGTGCCAGCAGGGGAGCGGTAAATGAGCAGTTCTTC CASRGAVNEQFF NA TRBV2 NA TRBJ2-1
TGCAGCGTTGAAGACCGAGAGGCGCAAGGGTTCTTC CSVEDREAQGFF NA TRBV29-1 NA TRBJ2-1
TGCAGTGCTAGAGGTCACAGCTATGGCTACACCTTC CSARGHSYGYTF NA TRBV20-1 NA TRBJ1-2
TGTGCCAGCAGCCCCTCGGGTGTAGGGTTCAATGAGCAGTTCTTC CASSPSGVGFNEQFF NA TRBV13 NA TRBJ2-1
TGTGCCAGCAGCCTCGACGAGCAGGGTTACGAGCAGTACTTC CASSLDEQGYEQYF NA TRBV7-9 NA TRBJ2-7
TGTGCCATCAGTGTCGGCGGACCCCAAGAGACCCAGTACTTC CAISVGGPQETQYF NA TRBV10-3 NA TRBJ2-5
TGTGCCAGCAGCTTAAGCGACGGCCAAGAGACCCAGTACTTC CASSLSDGQETQYF NA TRBV7-9 NA TRBJ2-5
TGTGCCAGCAGTTACTCGGTTCAGGTTCGAGAGCCCCAGCATTTT CASSYSVQVREPQHF NA TRBV6-5 NA TRBJ1-5
TGTGCCTGGAACCAGGGGGCGGTAGACCAGCCCCAGCATTTT CAWNQGAVDQPQHF TRBD1 TRBV30 NA TRBJ1-5
TGTGCCAGCAGCTCCGGTCACGGGGGGGCCTACAATGAGCAGTTCTTC CASSSGHGGAYNEQFF TRBD2 TRBV7-3 NA TRBJ2-1
TGTGCCAGCAGCCGGGCCCCCTCGGAGACCCAGTACTTC CASSRAPSETQYF NA TRBV7-9 NA TRBJ2-5
TGTGCCAGCAGCGGCCGGGACAGCTCCTACGAGCAGTACTTC CASSGRDSSYEQYF TRBD1 TRBV9 few TRBJ2-7
TGTGCCAGCAGCTTCGGGGACAGTTCCCACTATGGCTACACCTTC CASSFGDSSHYGYTF TRBD1 TRBV5-6 NA TRBJ1-2
TGTGCCAGCAGCTTAAGGGGATACAACTATGGCTACACCTTC CASSLRGYNYGYTF NA TRBV13 NA TRBJ1-2
TGTGCCAGCAGTCTTCGGACAGGACTAGCGGGAGCGGATGAGCAGTTCTTC CASSLRTGLAGADEQFF TRBD2 TRBV12-3/TRBV12-4 NA TRBJ2-1
TGTGCCAGCAGGCCCGGACGGTCGAACACTGAAGCTTTCTTT CASRPGRSNTEAFF NA TRBV12-3/TRBV12-4 NA TRBJ1-1
TGTGCCAGCAGTGAAGAGGGGTGGGGGGCTTGGACTGGGGCCAACGTCCTGACTTTC CASSEEGWGAWTGANVLTF NA TRBV6-1 NA TRBJ2-6
TGTGCCAGCAGCCAGTCCCCACGGTGGGATGAGCAGTTCTTC CASSQSPRWDEQFF NA TRBV4-2 NA TRBJ2-1